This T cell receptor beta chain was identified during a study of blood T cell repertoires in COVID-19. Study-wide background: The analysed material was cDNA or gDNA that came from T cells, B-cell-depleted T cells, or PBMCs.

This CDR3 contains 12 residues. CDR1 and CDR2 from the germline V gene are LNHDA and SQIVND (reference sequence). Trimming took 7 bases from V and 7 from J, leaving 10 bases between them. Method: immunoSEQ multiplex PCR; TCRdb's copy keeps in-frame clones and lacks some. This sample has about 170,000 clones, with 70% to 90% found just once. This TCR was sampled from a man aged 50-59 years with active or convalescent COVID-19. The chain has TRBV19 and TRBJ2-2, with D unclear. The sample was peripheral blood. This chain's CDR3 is CASTSYNGELFF. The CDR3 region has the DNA TGTGCCAGTACTAGTTACAACGGGGAGCTGTTTTTT.